This T cell receptor (beta chain) was identified in a study of PD-1 blockade in classical Hodgkin lymphoma. In the study overall: Intravenous infusions of nivolumab 3 mg/kg reached patients every 2 weeks. Study-level findings and limits: Those starting nivolumab under 1 year post-ASCT were excluded. Reported findings placed baseline TCR diversity lower in newly diagnosed patients (compared with healthy donors). The study found complete responders had baseline diversity similar to newly diagnosed patients.

The protocol was immunoSEQ multiplex PCR, while the TCRdb copy is restricted to in-frame clones and leaves out a portion. This repertoire shows roughly 28,000 clones, nearly 80% found once; its top ten account for 30% to 45%. Germline-derived CDR1 and CDR2 are SGHNT and YENEEA. Trimming took 0 bases from V and 5 from J, leaving 8 bases between them. The CDR3 is 15 amino acids. The count of this clone is one. Its antigen remains unidentified. Following autologous stem cell transplantation, relapse occurred in every patient, and exposure to brentuximab vedotin varied. The chain combines TRBV11-3 with TRBJ1-6; D perhaps matches TRBD1 (6 bases). The specimen was peripheral blood mononuclear cells (PBMCs), collected before the second cycle of nivolumab. This sequence was found in a human donor with classical Hodgkin lymphoma. The DNA of the CDR3 is TGTGCCAGCAGCTTAGACGGACAGAATAATTCACCCCTCCACTTT. This gives the protein CASSLDGQNNSPLHF.